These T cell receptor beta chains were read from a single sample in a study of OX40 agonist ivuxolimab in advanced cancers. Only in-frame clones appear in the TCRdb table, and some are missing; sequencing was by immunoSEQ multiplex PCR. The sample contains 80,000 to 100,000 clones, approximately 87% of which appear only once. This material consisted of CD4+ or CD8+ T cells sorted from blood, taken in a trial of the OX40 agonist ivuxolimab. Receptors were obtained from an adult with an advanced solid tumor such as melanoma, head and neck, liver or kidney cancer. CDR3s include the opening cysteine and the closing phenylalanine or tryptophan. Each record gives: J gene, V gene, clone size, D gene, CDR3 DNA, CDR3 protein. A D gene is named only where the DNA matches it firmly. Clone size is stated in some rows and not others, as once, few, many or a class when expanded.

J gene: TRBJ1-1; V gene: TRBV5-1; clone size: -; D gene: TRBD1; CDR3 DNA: TGCGCCAGCAACCTTGGCCTCGGGACAGGGCTTTCTGAAGCTTTCTTT; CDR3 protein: CASNLGLGTGLSEAFF
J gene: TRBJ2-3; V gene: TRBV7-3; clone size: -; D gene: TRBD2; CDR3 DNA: TGTGCCAGCAGCTTATGGACTAGCGGGAGCACAGATACGCAGTATTTT; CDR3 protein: CASSLWTSGSTDTQYF
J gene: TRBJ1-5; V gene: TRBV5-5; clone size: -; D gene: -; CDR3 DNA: TGTGCCAGCAGCTTGGCCTTGGGCAGGGTCAATCAGCCCCAGCATTTT; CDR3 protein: CASSLALGRVNQPQHF
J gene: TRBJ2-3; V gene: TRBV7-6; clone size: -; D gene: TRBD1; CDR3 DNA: TGTGCCAGCAGCTTAGGGGGACAGGGCCCAGATACGCAGTATTTT; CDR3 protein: CASSLGGQGPDTQYF
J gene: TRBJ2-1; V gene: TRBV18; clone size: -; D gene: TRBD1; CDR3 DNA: TGTGCCAGCTCACCACTCGGGACAGTCGGCTCCGGGTCAGCCCACGCTCGGAATGAGCAGTTCTTC; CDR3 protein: CASSPLGTVGSGSAHARNEQFF
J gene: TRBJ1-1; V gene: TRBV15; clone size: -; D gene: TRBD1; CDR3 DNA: TGTGCCACCAGCAGGAAAACAGGGGAGACTGAAGCTTTCTTT; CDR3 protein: CATSRKTGETEAFF
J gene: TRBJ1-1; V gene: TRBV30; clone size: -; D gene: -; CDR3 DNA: TGTGCCTGGAGCCATCGAGTGAACACTGAAGCTTTCTTT; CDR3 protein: CAWSHRVNTEAFF
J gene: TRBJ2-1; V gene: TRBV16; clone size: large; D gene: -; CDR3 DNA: TGTGCCAGCAGCATGAACAATGAGCAGTTCTTC; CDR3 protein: CASSMNNEQFF
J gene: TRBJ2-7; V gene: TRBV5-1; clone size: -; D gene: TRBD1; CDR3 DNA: TGCGCCAGCAGTCTGCCCACAGGGGGCAGCGACGAGCAGTACTTC; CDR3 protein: CASSLPTGGSDEQYF
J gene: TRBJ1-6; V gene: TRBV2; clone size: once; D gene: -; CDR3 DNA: TGTGCCAGCCGGTTGGATTCACCCCTCCACTTT; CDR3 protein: CASRLDSPLHF
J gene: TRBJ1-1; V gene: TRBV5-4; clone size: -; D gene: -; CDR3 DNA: TGTGCCAGCGGCCCTGGGGGGGGCACTGAAGCTTTCTTT; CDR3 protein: CASGPGGGTEAFF
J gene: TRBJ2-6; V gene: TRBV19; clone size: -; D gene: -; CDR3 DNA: TGTGCCAGTACCCCGGCGACAAGGGGGGCTGGGGCCAACGTCCTGACTTTC; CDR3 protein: CASTPATRGAGANVLTF
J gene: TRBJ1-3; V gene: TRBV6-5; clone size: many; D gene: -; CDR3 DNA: TGTGCCAGCAGTTACAGTCACTCTGGAAACACCATATATTTT; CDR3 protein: CASSYSHSGNTIYF
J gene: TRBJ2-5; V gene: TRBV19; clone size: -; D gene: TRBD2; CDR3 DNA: TGTGCCAGTAGTATAGGACGGGGGGGACAGACCCAGTACTTC; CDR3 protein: CASSIGRGGQTQYF
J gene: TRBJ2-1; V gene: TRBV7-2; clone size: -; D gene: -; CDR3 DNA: TGTGCCAGCAGCTTCCGCGGGACCTACAATGAGCAGTTCTTC; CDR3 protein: CASSFRGTYNEQFF
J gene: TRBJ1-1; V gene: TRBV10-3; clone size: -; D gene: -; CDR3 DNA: TGTGCCACCCGAAGAGACAGCTCGAACACTGAAGCTTTCTTT; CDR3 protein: CATRRDSSNTEAFF
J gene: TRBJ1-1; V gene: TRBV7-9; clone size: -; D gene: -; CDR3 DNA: TGTGCCAGCAGCTTAGAGTCGGACACTGAAGCTTTCTTT; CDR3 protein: CASSLESDTEAFF
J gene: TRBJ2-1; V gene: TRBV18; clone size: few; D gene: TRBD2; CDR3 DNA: TGTGCCAGCTCACCCGGACTAGCGGGAGTGGGCAGAAATGAGCAGTTCTTC; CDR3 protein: CASSPGLAGVGRNEQFF
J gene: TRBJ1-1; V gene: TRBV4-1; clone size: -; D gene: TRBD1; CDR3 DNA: TGCGCCAGCAGCCTTGGACAGGGGGCTTCGACTGAAGCTTTCTTT; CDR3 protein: CASSLGQGASTEAFF
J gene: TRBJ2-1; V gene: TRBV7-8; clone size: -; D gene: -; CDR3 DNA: TGTGCCAGCAGCTTAGTAATGGCGGGGGCTGGGAATGAGCAGTTCTTC; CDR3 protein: CASSLVMAGAGNEQFF
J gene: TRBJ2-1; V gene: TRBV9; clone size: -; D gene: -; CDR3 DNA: TGTGCCAGCAGCGTAGATGGGGGGGCCTTCTACAATGAGCAGTTCTTC; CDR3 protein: CASSVDGGAFYNEQFF
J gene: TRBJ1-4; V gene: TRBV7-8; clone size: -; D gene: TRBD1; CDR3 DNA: TGTGCCAGCAGTTACAGACTAGGACAGGGGACAACTAATGAAAAACTGTTTTTT; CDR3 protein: CASSYRLGQGTTNEKLFF
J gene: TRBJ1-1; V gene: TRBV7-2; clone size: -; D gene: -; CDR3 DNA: TGTGCCAGCAGCTTAGTCTTGAACACTGAAGCTTTCTTT; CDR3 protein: CASSLVLNTEAFF
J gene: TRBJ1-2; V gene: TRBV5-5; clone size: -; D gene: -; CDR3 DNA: TGTGCCAGCAGCTTGTCTGGGAACTATGGCTACACCTTC; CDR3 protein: CASSLSGNYGYTF
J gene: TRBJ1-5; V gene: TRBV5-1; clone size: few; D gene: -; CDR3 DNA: TGCGCCAGCAGCTTGACGGGGGGCGCAGGTCAGCCCCAGCATTTT; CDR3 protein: CASSLTGGAGQPQHF
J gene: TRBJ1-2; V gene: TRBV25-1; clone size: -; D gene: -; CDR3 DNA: TGTGCCAGCAGTGTAGGCGGAAATAACTATGGCTACACCTTC; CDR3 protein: CASSVGGNNYGYTF
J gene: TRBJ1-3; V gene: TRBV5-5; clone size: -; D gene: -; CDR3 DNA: TGTGCCAGCAGCTTGAGCAGTTACTCTGGAAACACCATATATTTT; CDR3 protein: CASSLSSYSGNTIYF
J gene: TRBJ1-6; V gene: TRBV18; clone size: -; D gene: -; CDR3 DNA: TGTGCCAGCTCACCACGCGGGCGAACGGATAATTCACCCCTCCACTTT; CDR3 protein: CASSPRGRTDNSPLHF
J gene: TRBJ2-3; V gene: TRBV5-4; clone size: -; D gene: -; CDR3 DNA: TGTGCCAGCAGCACCGAGGGGTATACGCAGTATTTT; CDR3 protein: CASSTEGYTQYF
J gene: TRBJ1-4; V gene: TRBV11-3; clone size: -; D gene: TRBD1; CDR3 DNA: TGTGCCAGCAGCGCCACCGGGACAGGGTATGAAAAACTGTTTTTT; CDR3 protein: CASSATGTGYEKLFF
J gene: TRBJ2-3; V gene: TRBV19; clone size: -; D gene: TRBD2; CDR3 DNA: TGTGCCAGTAGTGGAGCGGGGACTAGCACAGATACGCAGTATTTT; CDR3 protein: CASSGAGTSTDTQYF
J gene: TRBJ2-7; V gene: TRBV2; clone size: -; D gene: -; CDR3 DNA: TGTGCCAGCAGCTCAGCGGACAGAAACGAGCAGTACTTC; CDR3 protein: CASSSADRNEQYF
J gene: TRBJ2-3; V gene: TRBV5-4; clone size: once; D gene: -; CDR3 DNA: TGTGCCAGCAGCACCACCGGGACCACCGATTTTGATACGCAGTATTTT; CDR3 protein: CASSTTGTTDFDTQYF
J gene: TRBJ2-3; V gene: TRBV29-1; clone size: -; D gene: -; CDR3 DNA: TGCAGCGTTGTAGGGCGGGCCACAGATACGCAGTATTTT; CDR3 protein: CSVVGRATDTQYF
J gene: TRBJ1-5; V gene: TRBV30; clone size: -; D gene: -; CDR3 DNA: TGTGCCTGGAGTGGACAGTCAAATCAGCCCCAGCATTTT; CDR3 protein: CAWSGQSNQPQHF
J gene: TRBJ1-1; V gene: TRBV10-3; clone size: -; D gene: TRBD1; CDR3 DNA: TGTGCCATCAGTGACCAGGGGGCGAACACTGAAGCTTTCTTT; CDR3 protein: CAISDQGANTEAFF
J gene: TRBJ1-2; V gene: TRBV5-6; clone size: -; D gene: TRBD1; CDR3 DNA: TGTGCCAGCAGCTTGGTGGGGGACAGCCCTAACTATGGCTACACCTTC; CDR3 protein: CASSLVGDSPNYGYTF
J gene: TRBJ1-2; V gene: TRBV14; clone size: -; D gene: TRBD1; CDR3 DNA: TGTGCCAGCAGGCGACAGGGGGCAAACTATGGCTACACCTTC; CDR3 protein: CASRRQGANYGYTF
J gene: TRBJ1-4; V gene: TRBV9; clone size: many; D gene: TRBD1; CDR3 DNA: TGTGCCAGCAACCCTGGGACAGGGACTCTTTCAACTAATGAAAAACTGTTTTTT; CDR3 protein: CASNPGTGTLSTNEKLFF
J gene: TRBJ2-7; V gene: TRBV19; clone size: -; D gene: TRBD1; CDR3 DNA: TGTGCCAGTAGTCCCTGGACAGGGGGCGGAGAGCAGTACTTC; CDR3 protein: CASSPWTGGGEQYF
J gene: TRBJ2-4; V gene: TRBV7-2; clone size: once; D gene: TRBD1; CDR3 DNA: TGTGCCAGCAGCGTGACGAAACAGGGGGTTCAGTACTTC; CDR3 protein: CASSVTKQGVQYF
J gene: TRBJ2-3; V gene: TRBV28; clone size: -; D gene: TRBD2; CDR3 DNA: TGTGCCAGCAGTTTAGAGGGAGGGGCAGATACGCAGTATTTT; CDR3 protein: CASSLEGGADTQYF
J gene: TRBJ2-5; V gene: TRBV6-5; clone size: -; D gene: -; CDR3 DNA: TGTGCCAGCAGTACGACTAGTTTAAAGACCCAGTACTTC; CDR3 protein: CASSTTSLKTQYF
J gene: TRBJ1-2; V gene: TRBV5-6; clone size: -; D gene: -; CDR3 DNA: TGTGCCAGCAGCTTGGCCCGGGACTATGGCTACACCTTC; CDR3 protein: CASSLARDYGYTF
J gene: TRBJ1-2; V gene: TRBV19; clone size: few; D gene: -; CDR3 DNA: TGTGCCAGTGGGCTTTGGGATGGCTACACCTTC; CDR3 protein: CASGLWDGYTF
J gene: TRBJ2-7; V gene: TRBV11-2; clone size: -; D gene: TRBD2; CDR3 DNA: TGTGCCAGCAGCTGGACTAGCGGGAGGGGGTACTACGAGCAGTACTTC; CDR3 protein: CASSWTSGRGYYEQYF
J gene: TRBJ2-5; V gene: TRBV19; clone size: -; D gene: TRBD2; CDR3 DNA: TGTGCCTCCGGGGGGAGTTTAGAAGAGACCCAGTACTTC; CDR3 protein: CASGGSLEETQYF
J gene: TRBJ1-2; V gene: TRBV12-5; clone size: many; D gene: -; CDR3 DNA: TGTGCTAGTGGTTTAGGCGCGGGGGTGGCGTCAGGGGGCTACACCTTC; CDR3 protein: CASGLGAGVASGGYTF